This TCR beta chain derives from a study of blood T cell repertoires in COVID-19. The wider study: From T cells, B-cell-depleted T cells, or PBMCs came the material, which was cDNA or gDNA.

As originally analysed: By means of reference gene primer amplification, nucleated cell counts were estimated. Repertoires were generated with immunoSEQ multiplex PCR, while TCRdb's copy carries only in-frame clones and drops some. V and J calls plus clone size are reproduced from that table; the DNA served to infer D and trimming. The top ten clones hold about 5% of a sample with 200,000 to 300,000 clones, roughly 86% of them seen once. Germline V gene data show CDR1 as SGHTS and CDR2 as YDEGEE. The CDR3 spans 15 residues. Unmatched junction bases numbered 7, after V lost 4 bases and J lost 1 base. This rearrangement joins TRBV5-8 to TRBJ1-1; TRBD1 agrees at 7 bases. The source material was peripheral blood. The receptor comes from a woman aged 55-69 years with COVID-19, enrolled during active disease. CDR3 region: CASSNSGQWNTEAFF. The CDR3 nucleotides read TGTGCCAGCAGCAATTCGGGACAGTGGAACACTGAAGCTTTCTTT.